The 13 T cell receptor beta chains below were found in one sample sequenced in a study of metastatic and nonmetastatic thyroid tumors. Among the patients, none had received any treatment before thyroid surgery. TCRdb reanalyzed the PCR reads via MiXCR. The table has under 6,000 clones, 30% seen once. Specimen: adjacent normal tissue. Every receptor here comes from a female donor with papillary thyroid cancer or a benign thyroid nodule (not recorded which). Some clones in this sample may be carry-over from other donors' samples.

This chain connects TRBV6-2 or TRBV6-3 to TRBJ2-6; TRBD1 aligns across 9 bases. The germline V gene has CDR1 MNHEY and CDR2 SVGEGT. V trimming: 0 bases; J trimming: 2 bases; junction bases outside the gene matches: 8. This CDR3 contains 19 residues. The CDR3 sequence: CASSYSGGQGGPGANVLTF. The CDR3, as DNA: TGTGCCAGCAGTTACTCGGGGGGACAGGGAGGACCTGGGGCCAACGTCCTGACTTTC.

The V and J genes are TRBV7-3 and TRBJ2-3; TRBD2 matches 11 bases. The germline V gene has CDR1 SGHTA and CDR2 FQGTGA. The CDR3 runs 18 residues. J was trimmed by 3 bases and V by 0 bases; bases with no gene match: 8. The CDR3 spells CASSLTQIAGGPTDTQYF. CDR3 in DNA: TGTGCCAGCAGCTTAACCCAAATAGCGGGAGGGCCAACAGATACGCAGTATTTT.

CDR3 region: CASSLRRNNSPLHF. DNA for the CDR3: TGTGCCAGCAGCTTAAGGCGGAATAATTCACCCCTCCACTTT. The V and J genes are TRBV7-2 and TRBJ1-6; D is unclear. V gave up 2 bases and J gave up 5 bases, with 7 bases separating them. The CDR3 spans 14 residues. Germline V gives CDR1 SGHTA, CDR2 FQGNSA.

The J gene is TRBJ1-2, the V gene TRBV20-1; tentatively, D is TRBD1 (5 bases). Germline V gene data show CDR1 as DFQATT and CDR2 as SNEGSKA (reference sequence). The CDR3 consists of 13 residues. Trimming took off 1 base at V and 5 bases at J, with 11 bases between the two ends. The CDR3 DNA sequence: TGCAGTGCTAGAGGGAACAGGCTGTATGGCTACACCTTC. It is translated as CSARGNRLYGYTF.

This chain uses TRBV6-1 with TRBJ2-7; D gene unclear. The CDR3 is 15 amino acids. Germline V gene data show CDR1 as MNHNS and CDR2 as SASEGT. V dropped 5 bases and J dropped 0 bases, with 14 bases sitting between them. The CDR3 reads CASSLTRLSSYEQYF. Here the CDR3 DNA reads TGTGCCAGCAGTTTAACCAGGCTGAGCTCCTACGAGCAGTACTTC.

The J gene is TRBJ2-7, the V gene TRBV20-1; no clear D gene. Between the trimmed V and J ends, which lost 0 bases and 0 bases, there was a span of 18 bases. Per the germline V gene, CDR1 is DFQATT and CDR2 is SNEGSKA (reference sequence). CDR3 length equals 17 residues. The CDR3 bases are TGCAGTGCTAGAGATCCCTTCAATCGGGCAAGCTCCTACGAGCAGTACTTC. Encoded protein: CSARDPFNRASSYEQYF.

The DNA for the CDR3 is TGTGCCAGCAGTGAAGGCCCGGGACAGGGGGCACGGGGCTACACCTTC. It codes for CASSEGPGQGARGYTF. The chain recombines TRBV2 with TRBJ1-2; 12 bases line up with TRBD1. J gave up 8 bases and V 1 base, and 8 bases lay outside the gene matches. CDR3 size: 16 residues. The germline V gene encodes CDR1 SNHLY and CDR2 FYNNEI. The entire variable domain, with the rest obtained from reference TRBV2 and TRBJ1-2, is as follows: EPEVTQTPSHQVTQMGQEVILRCVPISNHLYFYWYRQILGQKVEFLVSFYNNEISEKSEIFDDQFSVERPDGSNFTLKIRSTKLEDSAMYFCASSEGPGQGARGYTFGSGTRLTVV.

This chain's CDR3 is CASSQRTGGQPQHF. The CDR3 DNA reads TGTGCCAGCAGCCAACGGACAGGGGGACAGCCCCAGCATTTT. This chain joins TRBV3-1 and TRBJ1-5, with 10 nucleotides matching TRBD1. Germline V gene lookup returns CDR1 LGHDT and CDR2 YNNKEL (reference sequence). Losses at the gene ends were 2 bases for V and 7 bases for J; bases not matched to a gene: 2. The CDR3 is 14 amino acids.

The chain's CDR3 is CASSFRDNYNEQFF. CDR3 coding DNA: TGCGCCAGCAGCTTCCGGGACAATTACAATGAGCAGTTCTTC. The chain employs TRBV5-1 and TRBJ2-1; TRBD1 might be the D (6 bases). Germline CDR1 SGHRS, CDR2 YFSETQ. V dropped 2 bases and J dropped 4 bases, with 10 bases sitting between them. This CDR3 spans 14 amino acids.

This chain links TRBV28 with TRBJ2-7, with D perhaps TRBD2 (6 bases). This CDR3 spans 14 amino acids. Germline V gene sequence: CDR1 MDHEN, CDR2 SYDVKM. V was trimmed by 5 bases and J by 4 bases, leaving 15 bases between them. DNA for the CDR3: TGTGCCAGCAGTCCCCTTTTGGGGAGGTACGAGCAGTACTTC. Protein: CASSPLLGRYEQYF.

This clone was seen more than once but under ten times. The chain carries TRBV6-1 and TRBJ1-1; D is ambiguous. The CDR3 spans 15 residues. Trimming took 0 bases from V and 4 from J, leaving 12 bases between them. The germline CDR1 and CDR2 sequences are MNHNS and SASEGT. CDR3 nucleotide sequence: TGTGCCAGCAGTGAAGCGGCAGTGGAGGGCACTGAAGCTTTCTTT. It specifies CASSEAAVEGTEAFF.

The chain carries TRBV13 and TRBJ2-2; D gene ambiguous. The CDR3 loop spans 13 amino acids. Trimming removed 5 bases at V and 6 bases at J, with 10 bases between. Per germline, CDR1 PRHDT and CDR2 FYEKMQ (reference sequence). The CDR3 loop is CASSLGRAGELFF. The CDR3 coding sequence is TGTGCCAGCAGCCTTGGAAGGGCCGGGGAGCTGTTTTTT.

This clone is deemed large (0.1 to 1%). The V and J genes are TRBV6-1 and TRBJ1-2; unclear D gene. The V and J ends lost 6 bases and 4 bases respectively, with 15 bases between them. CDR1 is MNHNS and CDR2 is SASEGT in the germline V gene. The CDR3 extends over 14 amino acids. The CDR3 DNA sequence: TGTGCCAGCAGCCCCCCCTCCGGGATCTATGGCTACACCTTC. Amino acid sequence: CASSPPSGIYGYTF.